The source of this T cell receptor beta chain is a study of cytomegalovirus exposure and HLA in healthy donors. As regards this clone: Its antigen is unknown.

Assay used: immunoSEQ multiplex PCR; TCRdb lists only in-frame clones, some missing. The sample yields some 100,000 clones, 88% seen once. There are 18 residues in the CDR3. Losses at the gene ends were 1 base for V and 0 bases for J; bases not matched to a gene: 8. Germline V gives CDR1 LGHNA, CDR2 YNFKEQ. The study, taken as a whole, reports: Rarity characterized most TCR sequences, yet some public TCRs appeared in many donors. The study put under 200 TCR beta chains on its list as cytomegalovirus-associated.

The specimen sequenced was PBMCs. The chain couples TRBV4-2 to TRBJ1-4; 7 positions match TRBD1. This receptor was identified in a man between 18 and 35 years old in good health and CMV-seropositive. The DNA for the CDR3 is TGTGCCAGCAGCCAAGGACAGGGACCGCTTACAACTAATGAAAAACTGTTTTTT. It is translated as CASSQGQGPLTTNEKLFF.